This is a list of T cell receptor beta chains from one sample in a study of ipilimumab plus nivolumab after autologous stem cell transplantation. Method: immunoSEQ multiplex PCR; TCRdb's copy keeps in-frame clones and lacks some. The table shows approximately 40,000 clones, with more than 85% occurring only once. Sequences were derived from PBMCs, sampled in a trial of ipilimumab plus nivolumab as post-transplant consolidation. The receptors were gathered from a male donor with multiple myeloma. CDR3s include the opening cysteine and the closing phenylalanine or tryptophan. D genes are given only for firm matches. Some rows mark clone size as missing; the rest say once, few, many or name a class of expanded clone.

v_gene	abundance	d_gene	j_gene	CDR3nt	CDR3aa
TRBV2	-	TRBD1	TRBJ1-2	TGTGCCAGCAGGAAGGAGTCAGGGGGCAGTACCTATGGCTACACCTTC	CASRKESGGSTYGYTF
TRBV7-3	-	TRBD1	TRBJ1-1	TGTGCCAGCAGCGCCGGGACAGTCAACACTGAAGCTTTCTTT	CASSAGTVNTEAFF
TRBV25-1	-	-	TRBJ2-1	TGTGCCAGCAGTGAACCGAACATATACAATGAGCAGTTCTTC	CASSEPNIYNEQFF
TRBV7-9	-	-	TRBJ2-1	TGTGCCAGCAGCTTAGTCGTTGACAATGAGCAGTTCTTC	CASSLVVDNEQFF
TRBV5-1	-	-	TRBJ2-6	TGCGCCAGCAGCTTTGACACGTCTGGGGCCAACGTCCTGACTTTC	CASSFDTSGANVLTF
TRBV5-1	once	-	TRBJ2-3	TGCGCCAGCAGCTTGGCGCAGGGCACAGATACGCAGTATTTT	CASSLAQGTDTQYF
TRBV6-6	-	-	TRBJ2-5	TGTGCCAGCATCAAAGGGGCGGGGTCAGAGACCCAGTACTTC	CASIKGAGSETQYF
TRBV15	-	-	TRBJ2-5	TGTGCCACCAGCAGAGGGCCCATTGGCAGTCCCCAAGAGACCCAGTACTTC	CATSRGPIGSPQETQYF
TRBV7-6	-	TRBD1	TRBJ2-7	TGTGCCAGCAGCCCGCGGACAGGGCGGATAGGAGAGCAGTACTTC	CASSPRTGRIGEQYF
TRBV5-4	-	TRBD2	TRBJ2-2	TGTGCCAGCAGCCCGCCGGCTAGCGGTACGACCGGGGAGCTGTTTTTT	CASSPPASGTTGELFF
TRBV7-2	-	-	TRBJ1-2	TGTGCCAGCAGCTCCCCCGGGCAGGGTGGCAGCAGAGGCTACACCTTC	CASSSPGQGGSRGYTF
TRBV13	-	TRBD2	TRBJ2-1	TGTGCCAGCAGCTCTGGCGGGAGGAAGTACAATGAGCAGTTCTTC	CASSSGGRKYNEQFF
TRBV6-5	-	TRBD2	TRBJ2-7	TGTGCCAGCAGGGAAACTAGCGGAAGCTCCTACGAGCAGTACTTC	CASRETSGSSYEQYF
TRBV9	-	-	TRBJ2-1	TGTGCCAGCAGCGTAGCCGGAGGGTTCCCCACAAATGAGCAGTTCTTC	CASSVAGGFPTNEQFF
TRBV5-1	-	TRBD1	TRBJ2-7	TGCGCCAGCAGCCCGGACAGGGCTGGGTACGAGCAGTACTTC	CASSPDRAGYEQYF
TRBV7-2	-	-	TRBJ2-1	TGTGCCAGCAGCTTCTACAATGAGCAGTTCTTC	CASSFYNEQFF
TRBV7-9	-	-	TRBJ1-2	TGTGCCAGCAGCTTAGCGGGAGGAAGGGGAAGCTATGGCTACACCTTC	CASSLAGGRGSYGYTF
TRBV4-3	-	-	TRBJ2-2	TGCGCCAGCAGCCAAGATCGACCCGGGGGCGGGGAGCTGTTTTTT	CASSQDRPGGGELFF
TRBV19	once	TRBD2	TRBJ2-1	TGTGCCAGTAGTCTCTCTAGCGGGCTCTACAATGAGCAGTTCTTC	CASSLSSGLYNEQFF
TRBV4-3	-	-	TRBJ2-1	TGCGCCAGCAGCCAAGTGCGGGGGCCCGATGAGCAGTTCTTC	CASSQVRGPDEQFF
TRBV18	-	-	TRBJ1-1	TGTGCCAGCTCACCACTCCGGGATAGGGCTGAAGCTTTCTTT	CASSPLRDRAEAFF
TRBV7-2	-	-	TRBJ1-3	TGTGCCAGCAGCTTAGCCCCGGAGGGAAACACCATATATTTT	CASSLAPEGNTIYF